This T cell receptor beta chain came from a study of blood T cell repertoires in COVID-19. Study summary: The United States, Italy and Spain supplied acute and convalescent COVID-19 samples.

This clone showed up just once. Germline CDR1 reads MNHEY; CDR2 reads SMNVEV (reference sequence). The V gene end was trimmed by 6 bases and the J gene end by 8 bases; junction bases not matched to a gene: 12. The CDR3 contains 17 residues. Under the authors' procedure: Quantification of nucleated cells was approximated via reference gene primer amplification. Libraries were prepared by immunoSEQ multiplex PCR; TCRdb keeps only in-frame clonotypes and omits some of them. The V and J calls and the clone size are those of that table, but D and trimming were determined from the DNA. Here the sample spans 100,000 or so clones, about 75% being singletons.

Sequencing was done on a sample of peripheral blood. The rearrangement uses TRBV27 and TRBJ2-1; 14 bases match TRBD2. The TCR was taken from a woman in her 70s with acute or convalescent COVID-19. CDR3 in DNA: TGTGCCAGCAGCAAAAGGGTGACTAGCGGGGGGGGCGATGAGCAGTTCTTC. Its translation: CASSKRVTSGGGDEQFF.